This paragraph reports one T cell receptor beta chain. The data belong to a study of blood T cell repertoires in COVID-19. The wider study: The analysed material was cDNA or gDNA that came from T cells, B-cell-depleted T cells, or PBMCs.

The CDR3 sequence is 15 residues long. With 4 bases clipped from V and 9 bases from J, the junction kept 6 bases outside the gene matches. The germline gives CDR1 LGHDT, CDR2 YNNKEL (reference sequence). Adults between roughly 18 and 95 years of age took part from some 25 US areas. Cohort placement rested on clinical history that participants reported themselves. Produced via immunoSEQ multiplex PCR; TCRdb's table is partial and in-frame only. The data hold 250,000 to 300,000 clones, with roughly four fifths observed a single time. Source material: PBMCs or T cells enriched from blood (not recorded which). V is TRBV3-1 (or the pseudogene TRBV3-2) and J is TRBJ1-6; TRBD1 agrees at 10 bases. The receptor was derived from a man in his forties or fifties who had been exposed to COVID-19. The CDR3 here is CASSPGTGVVSPLHF. As DNA, the CDR3 is TGTGCCAGCAGCCCCGGGACAGGGGTTGTTTCACCCCTCCACTTT.